This T cell receptor beta chain was captured in a study of regulatory T cells in long-lasting Graves disease. V lost 2 bases to trimming and J lost 0 bases, with 17 bases between them. This CDR3 is built from 16 residues. The germline CDR1 and CDR2 sequences are DFQATT and SNEGSKA (reference sequence). The time point denotes: newly diagnosed GD, antithyroid drugs for less than 3 months. The TCR library was prepared using RNA isolated from PBMCs. Study results and caveats: A limited number of samples was an acknowledged limitation. No thyroid tissue was studied; the work used peripheral blood only.

This clonotype was seen repeatedly, ten times or more. The antigen remains unidentified. To make TCR beta libraries, researchers used iRepertoire HTBI primers and Arm-PCR of CDR3 regions. TCRdb reprocessed the multiplex PCR reads via MiXCR and lists one record per CDR3 protein. Of hundreds of thousands of distinct CDR3 sequences in the sample, 16% were seen once. The sample was also reused in another study, on T cells in Graves' hyperthyroidism and ophthalmopathy. That work contributes: First-round RT-PCR of the TCR CDR3 relied on the HTBI primer set.

The receptor was isolated from a man in his forties with Graves disease. Sequencing was performed on peripheral blood mononuclear cells (PBMCs), taken at new diagnosis, from a patient treated with antithyroid drugs. This chain joins TRBV20-1 and TRBJ2-7; D ambiguous. CDR3 sequence reads: CSARSLTDPSSYEQYF. CDR3 DNA sequence: TGCAGTGCTAGATCCCTGACTGACCCGAGCTCCTACGAGCAGTACTTC.